What follows describes a single TCR beta chain. Trimming took 1 base from V and 2 from J, leaving 5 bases between them. Germline CDR1 SNHLY, CDR2 FYNNEI. This CDR3 contains 13 residues. This sample was included in a study of blood T cell repertoires in COVID-19. As for the study in general: From the United States, Italy and Spain came samples of acute and convalescent COVID-19. T cells, B-cell-depleted T cells, or PBMCs provided the cDNA or gDNA that served as material.

Those enrolled in Seattle joined during active infection and were followed longitudinally afterward. Per the study methods: Researchers report that nucleated cell counts were estimated from reference gene primer amplification. Assay: immunoSEQ multiplex PCR; the TCRdb copy retains only in-frame clones and omits some. D and trimming come from the DNA, and the V and J calls and clone size come from that table. The table shows 250,000 to 400,000 clones, with 88% occurring only once. The sequencing sample was made of peripheral blood. This TCR was sampled from a woman aged 25 to 39 with COVID-19, enrolled during active disease. The rearrangement uses TRBV2 and TRBJ2-5; D gene ambiguous. CDR3: CASSEDIQETQYF. The DNA for the CDR3 is TGTGCCAGCAGTGAAGACATACAAGAGACCCAGTACTTC.